A single sample is the source of the 20 T cell receptor beta chains below, sequenced in a study of T cells in women clearing cervical HPV infection. Clones were read by immunoSEQ multiplex PCR, and TCRdb kept only the in-frame ones, dropping some. The listing records tens of thousands of clones. The specimen was blood buffy coat. These receptors all come from a woman between 18 and 75 years old with a cervical HPV16 infection that either progressed to CIN3+ or cleared (not recorded which).

Points on this clone: The CDR3 is cut off 3 residues early in the read; its end comes from the germline J gene. The J gene is TRBJ2-5, the V gene TRBV5-1; 7 nucleotides line up with TRBD1. This CDR3 spans 14 amino acids. The junction had 4 bases not matched to a gene; V was cut back by 4 bases and J by 1 base. Looked up from germline, CDR1 is SGHRS and CDR2 is YFSETQ. The CDR3 DNA, read in part, is TGCGCCAGCAGCCGCCGGGACAGCCAAGAGACC. This gives the protein CASSRRDSQET. The whole CDR3 region reads CASSRRDSQETQYF.

A note on this clone: From the germline J gene comes the end of the CDR3, since the read stops 3 residues before it. The V gene is TRBV2, the J gene TRBJ2-7; 7 positions agree with TRBD1. The CDR3 has 17 residues. The V segment lost 4 bases and the J segment 3 bases; nucleotides outside the gene matches: 15. CDR1 and CDR2 (germline): SNHLY, FYNNEI. The sequenced CDR3 bases are TGTGCCAGCAGTGGTAAAAGCGGACAGGAAGGTTTCTACGAG. Protein product: CASSGKSGQEGFYE. The whole CDR3 sequence reads CASSGKSGQEGFYEQYF.

As regards this clone: The read ends 3 residues shy of where the CDR3 ends; the end is completed using the germline J gene. The chain is built from TRBV20-1 and TRBJ2-3, with 14 nucleotides matching TRBD2. V was pared by 7 bases and J by 0 bases, with 15 bases of the junction left unmatched. CDR3 length equals 19 residues. Per germline, CDR1 DFQATT and CDR2 SNEGSKA (reference sequence). CDR3 DNA (partial): TGCAGTGTCACCCGACTAGCGGGGGGGCGCTCCATTAGCACAGATACG. It specifies CSVTRLAGGRSISTDT. The CDR3 in full is CSVTRLAGGRSISTDTQYF.

On this clone: The CDR3 end is not reached by the read, which stops 3 residues before it; the germline J gene fills it in. V and J are TRBV5-4 and TRBJ1-1, with 8 bases lining up with TRBD1. The CDR3 has 14 amino acids. Germline trimming cut 3 bases from V and 3 bases from J; bases unmatched to any gene: 4. Germline V gene lookup returns CDR1 SGHNT and CDR2 YYREEE (reference sequence). CDR3 DNA, as far as it was read: TGTGCCAGCAGCTCACAGACAGGGGACACTGAA. Translating gives CASSSQTGDTE. The entire CDR3 protein is CASSSQTGDTEAFF. Combining the CDR3 with reference TRBV5-4 and TRBJ1-1 gives the whole variable domain ETGVTQSPTHLIKTRGQQVTLRCSSQSGHNTVSWYQQALGQGPQFIFQYYREEENGRGNFPPRFSGLQFPNYSSELNVNALELDDSALYLCASSSQTGDTEAFFGQGTRLTVV.

On this clone: The read terminates 3 residues ahead of where the CDR3 ends, so the germline J gene completes it. The chain is built from TRBV11-2 and TRBJ1-4, with a possible D match to TRBD1 (5 bases). Germline assignment: CDR1 SGHAT and CDR2 FQNNGV. The CDR3 loop spans 15 amino acids. Trimming cost V 2 bases and J 4 bases, with 11 bases left between them. Partial CDR3 DNA: TGTGCCAGCAGCTTATACCGACAGATTAATGAAAAA. Its protein product is CASSLYRQINEK. The whole CDR3 is CASSLYRQINEKLFF.

To note about this clone: The CDR3 is cut off 3 residues early in the read; its end comes from the germline J gene. J is TRBJ1-2 and V is TRBV6-1, with 8 bases fitting TRBD1. The CDR3 has 15 amino acids. Germline values: CDR1 MNHNS, CDR2 SASEGT. The CDR3 protein is CASSEVPGGGYDYTF. The DNA read from the CDR3 is TGTGCCAGCAGTGAAGTCCCAGGGGGCGGGTACGAC.

In regard to this clone: The CDR3 end is not reached by the read, which stops 3 residues before it; the germline J gene fills it in. The rearrangement links TRBV30 to TRBJ1-4; 8 positions match TRBD1. The germline gives CDR1 GTSNPN, CDR2 SVGIG (reference sequence). Trimming cost V 8 bases and J 8 bases; bases outside gene matches: 10. The CDR3 has 13 residues. The covered CDR3 bases are TGTGCCCTGGACCAGGGGGCTCGGGAAAAA. It yields the protein CALDQGAREK. The entire CDR3 is CALDQGAREKLFF.

The CDR3: CASSILTGRDTQYF. Incomplete CDR3 DNA: TGTGCCAGTAGTATATTGACAGGAAGGGATACG. The chain employs TRBV19 and TRBJ2-3, with TRBD1 as a possible D gene (6 bases). The read stops 3 residues short of the end of the CDR3; the missing end is completed from the germline J gene. V shed 2 bases and J shed 6 bases, with 12 bases lying between them. Germline values: CDR1 LNHDA, CDR2 SQIVND (reference sequence). CDR3 length: 14 amino acids.

As to this clone: The CDR3 extends 3 residues past the end of the read, so its final part is completed from the germline J gene. The rearrangement uses TRBV6-2 or TRBV6-3 and TRBJ1-2; D might be TRBD1 (5 bases). This CDR3 comprises 14 residues. CDR1 and CDR2 (germline): MNHEY, SVGEGT. The CDR3 region is CASSVTGTGEGYTF. The part of the CDR3 DNA that was read is TGTGCCAGCAGTGTTACCGGGACGGGGGAGGGC.

On this clone itself: An end of the junction differs from the germline gene, which may be a read error. The sequence runs out 3 residues before the end of the CDR3; the remainder is reconstructed from the germline J gene. This CDR3 is also generated by other DNA sequences in the sample. The chain is built from TRBV12-3 or TRBV12-4 and TRBJ2-3; the D is unclear. The CDR3 consists of 14 residues. CDR3 region: CASSLGLSTDTQYF. The CDR3 DNA, read in part, is TGTGCCAGTAGTTTGGGCCTAAGCACAGATACG.

In the case of this clone: The read terminates 3 residues before the CDR3 end, so the remaining end is supplied by the germline J gene. V gene TRBV7-9 combines with J gene TRBJ1-2; D not certain. This CDR3 contains 15 residues. V lost 7 bases, J lost 1 base, and 16 bases lay in between. The germline CDR1 and CDR2 sequences are SEHNR and FQNEAQ (reference sequence). CDR3 bases read: TGTGCCAGCACCCGTCAGGCAGTCCGTAACTATGGC. It is translated as CASTRQAVRNYG. The entire CDR3 reads CASTRQAVRNYGYTF.

Worth noting for this clone: From the germline J gene comes the end of the CDR3, since the read stops 3 residues before it. The rearrangement links TRBV11-2 to TRBJ1-4, with D possibly being TRBD1 (6 bases). The CDR3 has 15 residues. CDR1 and CDR2 from the germline V gene are SGHAT and FQNNGV. Trimming cost V 3 bases and J 7 bases, with 15 bases left between them. The CDR3: CASSFTDSLSEKLFF. The sequenced CDR3 bases are TGTGCCAGCAGCTTTACGGACAGCCTAAGTGAAAAA.

About this clone itself: The CDR3 is cut off 3 residues early in the read; its end comes from the germline J gene. The chain carries TRBV7-9 and TRBJ1-4; 8 bases line up with TRBD1. The CDR3 is 15 amino acids. Germline V gene data show CDR1 as SEHNR and CDR2 as FQNEAQ (reference sequence). The DNA read from the CDR3 is TGTGCCAGCAGCTTTGACAGGGGACGACCCTCACCA. Translated: CASSFDRGRPSP. Given in full, the CDR3 is CASSFDRGRPSPLFF. Combining the CDR3 with reference TRBV7-9 and TRBJ1-4 gives the whole variable domain DTGVSQNPRHKITKRGQNVTFRCDPISEHNRLYWYRQTLGQGPEFLTYFQNEAQLEKSRLLSDRFSAERPKGSFSTLEIQRTEQGDSAMYLCASSFDRGRPSPLFFGSGTQLSVL.

Notes on this clone: The CDR3 end lies 3 residues beyond the end of the read and is filled in from the germline J gene. The J gene is TRBJ2-3, the V gene TRBV20-1, with TRBD2 matching 12 bases. The length of the CDR3 is 15 residues. J lost 6 bases, V lost 2 bases, and 6 bases had no gene match. Germline V lookup: CDR1 DFQATT, CDR2 SNEGSKA (reference sequence). The DNA read from the CDR3 is TGCAGTGCTAGATCCCAGCTAGCGGGGGGGGATACG. Its translation: CSARSQLAGGDT. The entire CDR3 is CSARSQLAGGDTQYF.

The sequenced part of the CDR3 DNA is TGTGCCAGTAGAGGGAAGACGGCGGGGGGGCCCGAG. Translation gives CASRGKTAGGPE. The complete CDR3 sequence is CASRGKTAGGPEQYF. This chain connects TRBV19 to TRBJ2-7; 9 bases line up with TRBD2. The CDR3 end falls 3 residues outside the read, so it is completed with the germline J gene. Germline CDR1 is LNHDA and CDR2 is SQIVND (reference sequence). The CDR3 is 15 amino acids. J was trimmed by 6 bases and V by 6 bases; bases with no gene match: 12.

The DNA read from the CDR3 is TGTGCCAGTAGTCCACTAGCGGGGGTGTACAATGAG. Translated: CASSPLAGVYNE. The CDR3 reads in full as CASSPLAGVYNEQFF. The chain employs TRBV19 and TRBJ2-1, with 11 positions matching TRBD2. The read comes to an end 3 residues before the CDR3 does, leaving the germline J gene to fill in the end. V dropped 5 bases and J dropped 4; count of bases not matched to a gene: 4. The CDR3 runs to 15 residues. Germline loops: CDR1 LNHDA, CDR2 SQIVND (reference sequence).

CDR3 sequence: CSACPRDIYNSPLHF. The CDR3 DNA, read in part, is TGCAGTGCTTGCCCCCGGGACATCTATAATTCACCC. The chain carries TRBV20-1 and TRBJ1-6; D is perhaps TRBD1 (6 bases). The read stops 3 residues short of the end of the CDR3; the missing end is completed from the germline J gene. Germline CDR1 and CDR2: DFQATT and SNEGSKA (reference sequence). V was trimmed by 5 bases and J by 3 bases, leaving 14 bases between them. The CDR3 is 15 residues long.

Turning to this clone: The read is 3 residues too short to cover the CDR3 end, so that end is filled in from the germline J gene. The chain combines TRBV6-4 with TRBJ1-2, with TRBD1 identical over 10 bases. Trimming removed 0 bases from V and 5 bases from J; junction bases left unmatched: 0. This CDR3 comprises 14 residues. Germline lookup yields CDR1 MRHNA and CDR2 SNTAGT. CDR3 loop: CASSDSGQGYGYTF. The covered CDR3 bases are TGTGCCAGCAGTGACTCGGGACAGGGGTATGGC.

As concerns this clone: The CDR3 extends 3 residues past the end of the read, so its final part is completed from the germline J gene. J is TRBJ2-2 and V is TRBV19; D might be TRBD1 (5 bases). Germline lookup yields CDR1 LNHDA and CDR2 SQIVND (reference sequence). The CDR3 totals 14 residues. Trimming shortened V by 9 bases and J by 0 bases, and 11 bases separated the two germline ends. CDR3 residues: CASQTASNTGELFF. The sequenced part of the CDR3 DNA is TGTGCCAGCCAGACAGCTTCGAACACCGGGGAG.

With respect to this clone: Coverage ceases 3 residues before the CDR3 finishes, and the germline J gene fills in the end. The V call is TRBV5-1, the J call TRBJ2-3; possibly TRBD2 for D (7 bases). Germline V lookup: CDR1 SGHRS, CDR2 YFSETQ. The CDR3 consists of 17 residues. The germline V and J ends were trimmed by 0 bases and 2 bases, with 16 bases remaining between them. The CDR3 reads CASSLGGGGDHTDTQYF. The sequenced CDR3 bases are TGCGCCAGCAGCTTGGGGGGGGGCGGGGACCACACAGATACG.